The subject of this entry is one T cell receptor (beta chain). No antigen is known for it. This entry comes from a study of human T cells and chemical hapten exposure. The library attached unique molecular identifiers to individual cDNA molecules. TCRdb ran MiXCR on the RACE reads and lists one entry per CDR3 protein. The sample has around 300,000 distinct CDR3 sequences; approximately 8% are singletons. Study observations and caveats: Versus controls, expanded TCRs had significantly more large CDR3 similarity clusters.

Trimming removed 6 bases from V and 7 bases from J; junction bases left unmatched: 7. The CDR3 sequence is 14 residues long. The germline gives CDR1 SNHLY, CDR2 FYNNEI. Time point specified: pre-sensitization, week 0. As to treatment: therapeutic diphenylcyclopropenone sensitization with weekly scalp DPC. Drawing of blood took place ahead of applying each patch test. V gene TRBV2 combines with J gene TRBJ2-2, with 8 bases aligning to TRBD1. The TCR was taken from a man aged 18 to 30 with alopecia areata. Some clones in this sample may be carry-over from other donors' samples. This specimen consisted of whole blood, obtained in connection with sensitization to the hapten diphenylcyclopropenone (DPC). The CDR3 coding sequence is TGTGCCAGCAGCGTATCAGGGGGCCTCGGGGAGCTGTTTTTT. Encoded protein: CASSVSGGLGELFF. The entire variable domain, with the rest obtained from reference TRBV2 and TRBJ2-2, is as follows: EPEVTQTPSHQVTQMGQEVILRCVPISNHLYFYWYRQILGQKVEFLVSFYNNEISEKSEIFDDQFSVERPDGSNFTLKIRSTKLEDSAMYFCASSVSGGLGELFFGEGSRLTVL.